The rows below give T cell receptor beta chains drawn from one sample of a study of CD8 T cells in ankylosing spondylitis. TCRdb called the 5' RACE reads again in MiXCR, with one record for every CDR3 protein. This sample yields roughly 190,000 distinct CDR3 sequences, of which roughly 13% are seen a single time; about 17% belongs to the top ten. The sequenced material came from blood, either unsorted or a sorted T cell fraction (not recorded which). All receptors derive from a male donor with ankylosing spondylitis or in good health (not recorded which). Both conserved end residues are part of each CDR3. Clone size is not always given. Where it is, it says once, few, many or a class for expanded clones.

once	TRBV13	TRBJ2-7	CASSPSGLAGSYEQYF
few	TRBV13	TRBJ1-2	CASSPRDGWSGYTF
few	TRBV3-1	TRBJ2-3	CASSQDSNNPDTQYF
few	TRBV4-1	TRBJ2-7	CASSQEILGRHGPSYEQYF
few	TRBV2	TRBJ1-1	CASSDLRPLMNTEAFF
few	TRBV5-1	TRBJ2-5	CASSSRNNRGETQYF
-	TRBV5-1	TRBJ1-2	CASSLTGHGVGYTF
many	TRBV5-1	TRBJ2-1	CASSLEQVSSYNEQFF
many	TRBV21-1	TRBJ1-2	CANFSRGQGNYGYTF
-	TRBV7-9	TRBJ2-3	CASSPKGLEAGADTQYF
many	TRBV3-1	TRBJ2-3	CASSQEGAFGADTQYF
few	TRBV27	TRBJ2-7	CASSSGTSGSREQYF
few	TRBV12-3/TRBV12-4	TRBJ1-2	CASSSRAPGYTF
many	TRBV12-3/TRBV12-4	TRBJ2-1	CASLGNEQFF
-	TRBV9	TRBJ2-1	CASSVTTGLYNKQFF
few	TRBV12-3/TRBV12-4	TRBJ1-2	CASSLNPNYGYTF
few	TRBV28	TRBJ1-5	CASSILGGGNQPQHF
few	TRBV27	TRBJ1-1	CASSPFGGLEAFF
-	TRBV20-1	TRBJ1-2	CSARTARSYTF
few	TRBV14	TRBJ2-7	CASSQDLYPTKQYF
-	TRBV7-9	TRBJ2-7	CASSPRTEPYEQYF
-	TRBV30	TRBJ2-5	CAWTPDWNQETQYF
-	TRBV20-1	TRBJ2-3	CSAPHGGGPQDTQYF
-	TRBV13	TRBJ2-1	CASSLGASTEQFF